Given below is one T cell receptor (beta chain) in context. Its antigen is still unknown. This sample stems from a study of Graves' ophthalmopathy and Graves' hyperthyroidism. If patients had other autoimmune diseases, uncontrolled infections, pregnancy or lactation, they were excluded. The authors isolated PBMCs from around 9.8 ml of fresh peripheral blood. General study findings and limits: From stable hyperthyroidism, ophthalmopathy was separated by a 13-signature model with 85% to 90% sensitivity and more than 75% specificity. Progression of ophthalmopathy was predicted by the model with 65% to 71% sensitivity and less than 85% specificity.

Amplified material comprised TCR beta CDR3 regions derived from RNA transcripts. First-round RT-PCR with HTBI primers preceded a second-round multiplex PCR. TCRdb passed the multiplex PCR reads through MiXCR, listing each CDR3 protein once. The table lists 660,000 or so distinct CDR3 sequences, over 40% of them singletons. Source material: peripheral blood. The TCR sequence derives from an adult man with Graves' ophthalmopathy.

The CDR3 nucleotides are TGTGCCAGCAGCTTAGCTTATCGGGCACCTAACTATGGCTACACCTTC. It codes for CASSLAYRAPNYGYTF. The chain has TRBV11-1 and TRBJ1-2; no reliable D call. This CDR3 has 16 residues. Germline V gene data show CDR1 as SGHAT and CDR2 as FQDESV (reference sequence). Trimming left V 0 bases short and J 0 bases short, with 11 bases between. Full variable domain (outside the CDR3, taken from reference TRBV11-1 and TRBJ1-2): EAEVAQSPRYKITEKSQAVAFWCDPISGHATLYWYRQILGQGPELLVQFQDESVVDDSQLPKDRFSAERLKGVDSTLKIQPAELGDSAMYLCASSLAYRAPNYGYTFGSGTRLTVV.